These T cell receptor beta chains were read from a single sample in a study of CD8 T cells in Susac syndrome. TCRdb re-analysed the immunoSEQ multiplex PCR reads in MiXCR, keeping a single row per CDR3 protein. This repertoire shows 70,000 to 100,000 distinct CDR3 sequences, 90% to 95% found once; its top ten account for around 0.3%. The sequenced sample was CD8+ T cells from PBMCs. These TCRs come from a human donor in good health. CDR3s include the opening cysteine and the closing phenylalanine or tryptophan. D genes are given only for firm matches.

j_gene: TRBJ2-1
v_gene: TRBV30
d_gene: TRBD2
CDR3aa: CAWSAGVYNEQFF
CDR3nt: TGTGCCTGGAGCGCGGGGGTTTACAATGAGCAGTTCTTC

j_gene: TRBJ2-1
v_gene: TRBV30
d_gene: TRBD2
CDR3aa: CAWTAGGYNEQFF
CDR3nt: TGTGCCTGGACAGCGGGGGGATACAATGAGCAGTTCTTC

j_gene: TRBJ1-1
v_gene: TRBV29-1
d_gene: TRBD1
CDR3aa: CNDRTGGGWNTEAFF
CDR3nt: TGCAACGACAGGACAGGGGGTGGATGGAACACTGAAGCTTTCTTT

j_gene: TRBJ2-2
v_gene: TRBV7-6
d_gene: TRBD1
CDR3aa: CASSLSGTGVVELFF
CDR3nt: TGTGCCAGCAGCTTAAGTGGAACAGGGGTCGTGGAGCTGTTTTTT

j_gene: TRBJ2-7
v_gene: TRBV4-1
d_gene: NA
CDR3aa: CASSQDMGPSSYEQYF
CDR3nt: TGCGCCAGCAGCCAAGATATGGGCCCGAGCTCCTACGAGCAGTACTTC

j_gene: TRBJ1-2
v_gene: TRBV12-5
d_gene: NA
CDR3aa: CASGLGSYGYTF
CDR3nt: TGTGCTAGTGGTTTGGGAAGCTATGGCTACACCTTC

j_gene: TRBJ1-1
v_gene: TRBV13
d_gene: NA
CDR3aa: CASSFGSYTEAFF
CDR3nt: TGTGCCAGCAGCTTCGGCAGCTACACTGAAGCTTTCTTT

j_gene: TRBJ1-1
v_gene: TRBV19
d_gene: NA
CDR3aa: CASSIKDEWNAEAFF
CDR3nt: TGTGCCAGTAGTATTAAGGACGAATGGAACGCTGAAGCTTTCTTT

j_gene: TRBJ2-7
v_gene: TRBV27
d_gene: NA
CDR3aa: CASMAGSYEQYF
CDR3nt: TGTGCCAGCATGGCGGGTTCCTACGAGCAGTACTTC

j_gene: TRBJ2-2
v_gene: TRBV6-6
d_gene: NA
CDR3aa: CASSPLSGELFF
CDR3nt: TGTGCCAGCAGTCCCCTATCCGGGGAGCTGTTTTTT

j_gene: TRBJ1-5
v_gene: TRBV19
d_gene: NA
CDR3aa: CASSIDVGLKQPQHF
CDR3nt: TGTGCCAGTAGTATAGATGTGGGGCTTAAACAGCCCCAGCATTTT

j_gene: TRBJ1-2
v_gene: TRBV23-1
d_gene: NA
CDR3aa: CASSQTPTVPANYGYTF
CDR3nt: TGCGCCAGCAGTCAAACCCCGACGGTACCCGCTAACTATGGCTACACCTTC

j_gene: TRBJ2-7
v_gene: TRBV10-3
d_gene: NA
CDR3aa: CAISPSRGRHEQYF
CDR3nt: TGTGCCATCAGCCCCTCGCGGGGGCGACACGAGCAGTACTTC

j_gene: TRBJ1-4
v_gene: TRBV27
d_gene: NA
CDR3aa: CASSFFQGTNEKLFF
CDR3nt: TGTGCCAGCAGTTTTTTTCAGGGGACTAATGAAAAACTGTTTTTT